The 16 T cell receptor beta chains below come from one sample, sequenced in a study of tumor and adjacent non-tumor tissue in lung cancer. This sample's RNA came from whole unsorted tissue. This non-tumor lung sample came from over 3 cm beyond the tumor edge. Three rounds of nested PCR, following a modified ARM-PCR protocol, produced the TCRbeta library. MiXCR, run by TCRdb on the multiplex PCR reads, gives a single entry per CDR3 protein. The table has about 98,000 distinct CDR3 sequences, 80% seen once. The sequenced sample was distant non-tumor lung tissue. These TCRs come from a man aged 60 to 69 with small cell lung cancer.

A word on this clonotype: One end of the junction fails to match germline, which may point to a read error. V gene TRBV5-6 combines with J gene TRBJ2-1; maybe TRBD2 (5 bases). Germline V CDR1 and CDR2: SGHDT, YYEEEE. The CDR3 consists of 15 residues. CDR3 DNA: TGTGCCAGCGGCTTGAGGTTTCTAGTGGGAGTGGGTCAGTTCTTC. Amino acids: CASGLRFLVGVGQFF.

About this clonotype: The missing conserved phenylalanine or tryptophan at the end of this CDR3 makes a read error likely. This chain connects TRBV7-9 to TRBJ2-3; the match to TRBD2 covers 9 bases. The J segment lost 6 bases and the V segment lost 7 bases, leaving 26 bases of the junction unmatched. Germline CDR1 SEHNR, CDR2 FQNEAQ (reference sequence). This CDR3 has 20 residues. For the CDR3, the DNA is TGTGCCAGCAACAACCTATGGACTAGCGCGATAAGAGAACGTAGGGATACGCAGTATTAT. Translated, it gives CASNNLWTSAIRERRDTQYY.

This clonotype qualifies as medium-sized. The CDR3 DNA reads as TGTGCCATCAGTGAAACGGACAGGGGGCTGGGCTACACCTTC. It specifies CAISETDRGLGYTF. This rearrangement joins TRBV10-3 to TRBJ1-2; 11 positions match TRBD1. The germline CDR1 and CDR2 sequences are ENHRY and SYGVKD. V gave up 3 bases and J gave up 8 bases; unmatched junction bases: 5. The CDR3 totals 14 residues.

The V call is TRBV10-3, the J call TRBJ1-2, with D unclear. CDR3 length equals 13 residues. Trimming removed 4 bases at V and 5 bases at J, with 11 bases between. CDR1 is ENHRY and CDR2 is SYGVKD in the germline V gene. The CDR3 region has the DNA TGTGCCATCAGTGGGAACCCATGTTATGGCTACACCTTC. This gives the protein CAISGNPCYGYTF.

Points on this clonotype: The junction does not match germline at one end; this may be a read error. The chain couples TRBV4-1 to TRBJ1-2; possible D gene TRBD1, 5 bases. CDR1 MGHRA and CDR2 YSYEKL come from the germline V gene. This CDR3 spans 15 amino acids. The CDR3 protein is CTSTQDGQQSYGYTF. The CDR3, as DNA: TGCACCAGCACCCAAGACGGACAACAGAGCTATGGCTACACCTTC.

This chain joins TRBV11-1 and TRBJ2-4, with TRBD1 as a possible D gene (5 bases). With 1 base removed from V and 4 bases from J, the gap between germline ends came to 11 bases. Germline V gene data show CDR1 as SGHAT and CDR2 as FQDESV (reference sequence). The CDR3 is made up of 15 amino acids. The CDR3 loop is CASSLVLTAKNIQYF. DNA of the CDR3: TGTGCCAGCAGCTTAGTACTGACAGCTAAAAACATTCAGTACTTC. Drawing the rest from reference TRBV11-1 and TRBJ2-4, the complete variable domain is EAEVAQSPRYKITEKSQAVAFWCDPISGHATLYWYRQILGQGPELLVQFQDESVVDDSQLPKDRFSAERLKGVDSTLKIQPAELGDSAMYLCASSLVLTAKNIQYFGAGTRLSVL.

This clonotype showed up many times. The chain is built from TRBV10-2 and TRBJ2-7; 9 bases align to TRBD1. Germline CDR1 reads WSHSY; CDR2 reads SAAADI. The CDR3 has 15 amino acids. Unmatched junction bases numbered 6, after V lost 3 bases and J lost 3 bases. The CDR3 nucleotides read TGCGCCAGCAGTGACCAGGGACAGGGAAACTACGAGCAGTACGTC. It encodes CASSDQGQGNYEQYV.

As to this clonotype: At one end, the junction sequence differs from germline, possibly due to a read error. The genes are TRBV29-1 and TRBJ2-1, with D perhaps TRBD2 (6 bases). Germline V gives CDR1 SQVTM, CDR2 ANQGSEA. CDR3 length: 15 amino acids. CDR3 bases: TGCAGTGTTGGGTGGGGGGAGGACTCCTACAATGAGCAGTTCTTC. This codes for CSVGWGEDSYNEQFF.

The V and J genes are TRBV4-1 and TRBJ2-7; D might be TRBD1 (7 bases). Germline CDR1 reads MGHRA; CDR2 reads YSYEKL. CDR3 size: 12 residues. DNA for the CDR3: TGCGCCAGCAGCGAAGGAGGGGGCGAGCACTATGTC. Protein: CASSEGGGEHYV.

Regarding this clonotype: Without the conserved terminal phenylalanine or tryptophan, this CDR3 likely stems from a read error. The rearrangement links TRBV11-2 to TRBJ2-7; no firm D call. The length of the CDR3 is 14 residues. CDR1 and CDR2 from the germline V gene are SGHAT and FQNNGV. The CDR3 loop is CVSSPYLTSYEQYI. In DNA form, the CDR3 reads TGTGTCAGCAGCCCCTACTTGACCTCCTACGAGCAGTACATC.

Note on this clonotype: A much larger clone differs by one base, so this may be a read error. This CDR3 fails to terminate in the conserved phenylalanine or tryptophan, so it likely reflects a read error. The chain couples TRBV20-1 to TRBJ2-1; D possibly corresponds to TRBD1 (5 bases). In germline, CDR1 is DFQATT, CDR2 SNEGSKA (reference sequence). V was trimmed by 4 bases and J by 6 bases, leaving 10 bases between them. The CDR3 consists of 12 residues. The CDR3 spells CSATERGNEQFL. The CDR3 region has the DNA TGCAGTGCTACCGAAAGGGGCAATGAGCAGTTCTTA.

This clonotype has just a few counts. The rearrangement uses TRBV6-1 and TRBJ2-1, with TRBD2 identical over 8 bases. The CDR3 has 15 residues. Germline values: CDR1 MNHNS, CDR2 SASEGT. V shed 4 bases, J shed 4 bases, and the junction held 6 bases outside the gene matches. This chain's CDR3 is CASSVAGTSYNEQFF. The CDR3 DNA is TGTGCCAGCAGTGTTGCGGGGACTAGTTACAATGAGCAGTTCTTC.

For this clonotype: A junction end diverges from the germline sequence, so it may reflect a read error. V usage is TRBV5-6 and J usage is TRBJ2-5, with a tentative D call TRBD2 (5 bases). The CDR3 contains 16 residues. Germline V CDR1 and CDR2: SGHDT, YYEEEE. The CDR3 DNA reads as TGTGGCAGCAGCCTGCCCCCCCACGGGATGGGAGAGACCCAGTACTTC. Its protein product is CGSSLPPHGMGETQYF.

This clonotype was seen at least ten times. The chain has TRBV6-5 and TRBJ2-1; D remains ambiguous. Germline loops: CDR1 MNHEY, CDR2 SVGAGI. Trimming removed 5 bases at V and 6 bases at J, with 5 bases between. This CDR3 contains 11 residues. DNA for the CDR3: TGTGCCAGCAGTCTATTCAATGAGCAGTTCTTC. It codes for CASSLFNEQFF.

The chain links TRBV2 to TRBJ2-7, with 9 bases that match TRBD2. V shed 5 bases, J shed 1 base, and the junction held 6 bases outside the gene matches. This CDR3 is 15 amino acids long. The germline V gene has CDR1 SNHLY and CDR2 FYNNEI. The CDR3 loop is CASSKGLASSYEQYV. The CDR3 DNA reads as TGTGCCAGCAGTAAAGGACTAGCGTCTTCCTACGAGCAGTACGTC.

This clonotype was counted only a few times. A much bigger clone sits one base away, suggesting this may be a read error. The genes are TRBV4-1 and TRBJ1-5; TRBD1 agrees at 10 bases. CDR1 MGHRA and CDR2 YSYEKL come from the germline V gene. CDR3 length: 19 residues. The junction had 18 bases not matched to a gene; V was cut back by 1 base and J by 9 bases. The CDR3 is CASSQAGGIHGTGEGPQHF. The CDR3 nucleotides are TGCGCCAGCAGCCAAGCTGGCGGGATTCACGGGACAGGGGAGGGGCCCCAGCATTTT.